This T cell receptor (beta chain) was captured by sequencing in a study of blood T cell repertoires in COVID-19. Background on the study: The study drew acute and convalescent COVID-19 samples from the United States, Italy and Spain.

This CDR3 spans 14 amino acids. Germline CDR1 MNHNS, CDR2 SASEGT. Trimming stripped 3 bases from V and 0 bases from J, with 3 bases between. Original methodology: The assay estimated nucleated cells by amplifying reference gene primers. TCRdb's copy holds only in-frame clones and misses some; the assay was immunoSEQ multiplex PCR. V, J and clone size are taken as reported in that table, and D and trimming were inferred from the DNA itself. This sample has 350,000 to 450,000 clones, with 85% to 90% found just once. This receptor was identified in a human donor in a cohort sampled during active COVID-19. The rearrangement uses TRBV6-1 and TRBJ2-6; the D is unclear. The sequencing input was peripheral blood. The CDR3 region is CASSDGSGANVLTF. Written as DNA, the CDR3 is TGTGCCAGCAGTGACGGCTCTGGGGCCAACGTCCTGACTTTC.